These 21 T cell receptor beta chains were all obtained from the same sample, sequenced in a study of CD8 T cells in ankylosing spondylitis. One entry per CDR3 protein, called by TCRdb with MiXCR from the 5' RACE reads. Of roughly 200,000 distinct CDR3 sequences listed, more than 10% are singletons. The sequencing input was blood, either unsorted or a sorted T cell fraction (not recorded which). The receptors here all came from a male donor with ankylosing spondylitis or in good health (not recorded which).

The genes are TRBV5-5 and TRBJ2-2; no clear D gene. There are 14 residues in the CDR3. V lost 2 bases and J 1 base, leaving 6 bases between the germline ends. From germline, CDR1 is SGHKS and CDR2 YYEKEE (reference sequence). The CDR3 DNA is TGTGCCAGCAGCTTCCCGGTGAACACCGGGGAGCTGTTTTTT. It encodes CASSFPVNTGELFF.

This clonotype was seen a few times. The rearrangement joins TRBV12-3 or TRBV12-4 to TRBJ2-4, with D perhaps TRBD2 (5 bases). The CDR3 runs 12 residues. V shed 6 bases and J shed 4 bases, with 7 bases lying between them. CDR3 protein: CASSPGKNIQYF. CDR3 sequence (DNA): TGTGCCAGCAGCCCGGGGAAAAACATTCAGTACTTC.

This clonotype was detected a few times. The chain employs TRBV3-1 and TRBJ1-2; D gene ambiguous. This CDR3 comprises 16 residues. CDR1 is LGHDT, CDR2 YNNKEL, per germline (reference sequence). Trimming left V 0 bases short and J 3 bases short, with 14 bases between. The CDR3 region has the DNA TGTGCCAGCAGCCAAGAGGACCGACTTTCGGACTATGGCTACACCTTC. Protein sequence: CASSQEDRLSDYGYTF.

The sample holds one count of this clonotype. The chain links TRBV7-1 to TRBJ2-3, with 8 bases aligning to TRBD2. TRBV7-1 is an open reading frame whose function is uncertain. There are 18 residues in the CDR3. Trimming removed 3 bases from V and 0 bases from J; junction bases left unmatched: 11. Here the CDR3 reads CASSSRLTSEPSTDTQYF. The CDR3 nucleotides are TGTGCCAGCAGCTCGCGACTGACTAGCGAACCTAGCACAGATACGCAGTATTTT.

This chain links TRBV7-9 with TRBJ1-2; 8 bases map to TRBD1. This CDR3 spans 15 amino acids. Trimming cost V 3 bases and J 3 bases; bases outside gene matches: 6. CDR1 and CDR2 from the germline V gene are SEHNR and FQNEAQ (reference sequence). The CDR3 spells CASSFSDRGYYGYTF. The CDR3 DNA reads TGTGCCAGCAGCTTCTCCGACAGGGGATACTATGGCTACACCTTC.

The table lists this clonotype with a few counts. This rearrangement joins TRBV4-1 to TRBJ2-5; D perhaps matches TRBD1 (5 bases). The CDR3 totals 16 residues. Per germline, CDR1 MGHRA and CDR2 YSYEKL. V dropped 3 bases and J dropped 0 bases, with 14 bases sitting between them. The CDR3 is CASSQPQGVYQETQYF. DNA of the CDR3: TGCGCCAGCAGCCAGCCCCAAGGGGTTTACCAAGAGACCCAGTACTTC.

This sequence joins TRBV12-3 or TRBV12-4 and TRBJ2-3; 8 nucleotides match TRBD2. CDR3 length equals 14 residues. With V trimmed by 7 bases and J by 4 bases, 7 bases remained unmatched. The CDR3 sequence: CASNTAGEPDTQYF. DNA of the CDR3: TGTGCCAGCAACACAGCGGGAGAGCCAGATACGCAGTATTTT.

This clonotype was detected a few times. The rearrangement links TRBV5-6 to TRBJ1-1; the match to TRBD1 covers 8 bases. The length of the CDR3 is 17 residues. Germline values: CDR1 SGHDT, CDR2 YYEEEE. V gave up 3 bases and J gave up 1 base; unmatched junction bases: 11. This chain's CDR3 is CASSSNFGQGQNTEAFF. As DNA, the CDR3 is TGTGCCAGCAGCTCAAATTTCGGACAGGGTCAGAACACTGAAGCTTTCTTT.

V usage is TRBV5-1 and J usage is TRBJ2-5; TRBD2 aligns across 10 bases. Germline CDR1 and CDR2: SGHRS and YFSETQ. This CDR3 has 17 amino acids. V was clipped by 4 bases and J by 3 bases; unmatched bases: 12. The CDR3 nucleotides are TGCGCCAGCAGCCGGCGGCTAGCGGGAGTAGTGGAAGAGACCCAGTACTTC. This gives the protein CASSRRLAGVVEETQYF.

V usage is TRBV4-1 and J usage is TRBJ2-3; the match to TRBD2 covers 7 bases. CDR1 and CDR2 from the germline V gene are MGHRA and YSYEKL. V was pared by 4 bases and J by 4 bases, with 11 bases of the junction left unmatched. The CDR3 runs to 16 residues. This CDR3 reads CASSRKDGLGADTQYF. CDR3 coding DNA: TGCGCCAGCAGCCGAAAGGACGGACTAGGGGCAGATACGCAGTATTTT.

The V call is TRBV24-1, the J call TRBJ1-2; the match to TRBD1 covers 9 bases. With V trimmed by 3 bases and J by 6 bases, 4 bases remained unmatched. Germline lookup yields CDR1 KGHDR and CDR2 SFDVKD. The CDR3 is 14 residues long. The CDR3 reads CATSDRTGVHGYTF. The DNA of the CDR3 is TGTGCCACCAGTGATCGGACAGGGGTTCATGGCTACACCTTC.

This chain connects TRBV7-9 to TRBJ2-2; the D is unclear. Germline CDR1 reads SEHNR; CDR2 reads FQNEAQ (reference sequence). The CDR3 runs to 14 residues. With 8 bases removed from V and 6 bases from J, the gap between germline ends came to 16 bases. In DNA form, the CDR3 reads TGTGCCAGCGCGAAATCGGAAGGGCCCGGGGAGCTGTTTTTT. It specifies CASAKSEGPGELFF.

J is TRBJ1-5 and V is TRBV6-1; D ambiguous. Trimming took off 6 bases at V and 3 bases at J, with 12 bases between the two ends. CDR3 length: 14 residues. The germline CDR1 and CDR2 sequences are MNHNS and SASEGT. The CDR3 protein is CASSPRLPNQPQHF. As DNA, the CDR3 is TGTGCCAGCAGCCCCAGGCTCCCCAATCAGCCCCAGCATTTT.

The CDR3 protein is CSVEDEAISGGWNEQFF. For the CDR3, the DNA is TGCAGCGTTGAAGACGAAGCGATTAGCGGGGGGTGGAATGAGCAGTTCTTC. The chain has TRBV29-1 and TRBJ2-1, with TRBD2 matching 10 bases. J was trimmed by 7 bases and V by 0 bases; bases with no gene match: 12. CDR1 SQVTM and CDR2 ANQGSEA come from the germline V gene. This CDR3 is built from 17 residues.

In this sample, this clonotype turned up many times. The CDR3 loop reads CGAGNTEAFF. The CDR3 bases are TGCGGGGCGGGGAACACTGAAGCTTTCTTT. V is TRBV20-1 and J is TRBJ1-1; tentatively, D is TRBD1 (5 bases). Germline CDR1 and CDR2: DFQATT and SNEGSKA (reference sequence). This CDR3 is built from 10 residues.

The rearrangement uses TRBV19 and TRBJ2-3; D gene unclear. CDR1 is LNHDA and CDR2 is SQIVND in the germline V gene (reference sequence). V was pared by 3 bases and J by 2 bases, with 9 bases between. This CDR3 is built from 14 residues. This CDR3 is CASSILLNTDTQYF. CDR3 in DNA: TGTGCCAGTAGTATCTTACTTAACACAGATACGCAGTATTTT.

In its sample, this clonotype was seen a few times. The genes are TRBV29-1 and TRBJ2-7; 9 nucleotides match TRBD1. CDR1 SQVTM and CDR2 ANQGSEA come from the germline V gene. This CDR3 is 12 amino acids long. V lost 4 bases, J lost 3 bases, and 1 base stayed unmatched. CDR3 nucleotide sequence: TGCAGCGTTGGGGACAGGGACTACGAGCAGTACTTC. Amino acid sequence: CSVGDRDYEQYF.

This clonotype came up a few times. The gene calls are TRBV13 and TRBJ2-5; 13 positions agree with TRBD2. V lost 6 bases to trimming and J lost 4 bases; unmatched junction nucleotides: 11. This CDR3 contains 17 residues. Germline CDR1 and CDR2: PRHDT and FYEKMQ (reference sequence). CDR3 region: CASSARAGLAGLETQYF. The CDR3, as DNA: TGTGCCAGCAGTGCCAGAGCGGGACTAGCGGGATTAGAGACCCAGTACTTC.

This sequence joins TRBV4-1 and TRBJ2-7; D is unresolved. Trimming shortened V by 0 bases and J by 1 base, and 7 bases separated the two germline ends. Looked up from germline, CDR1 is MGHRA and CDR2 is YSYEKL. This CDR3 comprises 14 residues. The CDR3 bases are TGCGCCAGCAGCCAAGACACAGAGTCCTACGAGCAGTACTTC. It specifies CASSQDTESYEQYF.

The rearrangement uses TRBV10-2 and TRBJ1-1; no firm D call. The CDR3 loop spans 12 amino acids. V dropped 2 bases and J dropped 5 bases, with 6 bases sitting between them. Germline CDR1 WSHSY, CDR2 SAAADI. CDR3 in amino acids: CASSEGGTEAFF. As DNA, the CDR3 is TGCGCCAGCAGTGAGGGAGGGACTGAAGCTTTCTTT.

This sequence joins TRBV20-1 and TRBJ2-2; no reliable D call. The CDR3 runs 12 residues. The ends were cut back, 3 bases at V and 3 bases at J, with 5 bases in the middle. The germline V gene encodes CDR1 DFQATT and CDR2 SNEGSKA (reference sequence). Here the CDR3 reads CSASYDTGELFF. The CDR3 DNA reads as TGCAGTGCTAGTTACGACACCGGGGAGCTGTTTTTT.